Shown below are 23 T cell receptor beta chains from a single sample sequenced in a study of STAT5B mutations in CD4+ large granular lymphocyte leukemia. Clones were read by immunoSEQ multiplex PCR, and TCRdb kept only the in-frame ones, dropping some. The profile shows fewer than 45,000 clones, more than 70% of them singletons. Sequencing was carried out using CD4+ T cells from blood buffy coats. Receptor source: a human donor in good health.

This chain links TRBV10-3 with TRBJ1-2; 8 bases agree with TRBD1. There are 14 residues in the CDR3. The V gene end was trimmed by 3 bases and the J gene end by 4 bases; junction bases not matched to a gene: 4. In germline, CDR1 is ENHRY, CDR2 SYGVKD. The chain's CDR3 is CAISDRGRSYGYTF. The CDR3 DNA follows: TGTGCCATCAGTGACAGGGGGCGAAGCTATGGCTACACCTTC.

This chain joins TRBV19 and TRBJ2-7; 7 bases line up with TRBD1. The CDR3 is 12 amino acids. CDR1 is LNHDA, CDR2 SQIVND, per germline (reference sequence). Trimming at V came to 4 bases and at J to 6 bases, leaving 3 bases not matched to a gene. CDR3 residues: CASSRQGVEQYF. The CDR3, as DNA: TGTGCCAGTAGTAGACAGGGTGTCGAGCAGTACTTC.

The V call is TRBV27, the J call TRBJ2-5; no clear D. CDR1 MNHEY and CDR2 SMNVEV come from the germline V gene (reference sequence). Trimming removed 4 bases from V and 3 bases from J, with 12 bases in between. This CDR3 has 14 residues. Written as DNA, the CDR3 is TGTGCCAGCAGTTCAAGGATGGGCGAAGAGACCCAGTACTTC. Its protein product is CASSSRMGEETQYF.

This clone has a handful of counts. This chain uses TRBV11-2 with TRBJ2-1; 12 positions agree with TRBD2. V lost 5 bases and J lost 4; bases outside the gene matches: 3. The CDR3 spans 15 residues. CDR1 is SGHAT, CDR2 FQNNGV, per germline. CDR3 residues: CASSLGTSGYNEQFF. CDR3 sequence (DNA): TGTGCCAGCAGCCTCGGGACTAGCGGGTACAATGAGCAGTTCTTC.

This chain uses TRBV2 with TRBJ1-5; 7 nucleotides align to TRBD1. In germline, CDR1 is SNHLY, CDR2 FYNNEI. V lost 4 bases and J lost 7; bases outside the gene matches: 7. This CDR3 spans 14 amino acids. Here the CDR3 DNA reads TGTGCCAGCAGTGCGACAGGGATGCGACAGCCCCAGCATTTT. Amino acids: CASSATGMRQPQHF.

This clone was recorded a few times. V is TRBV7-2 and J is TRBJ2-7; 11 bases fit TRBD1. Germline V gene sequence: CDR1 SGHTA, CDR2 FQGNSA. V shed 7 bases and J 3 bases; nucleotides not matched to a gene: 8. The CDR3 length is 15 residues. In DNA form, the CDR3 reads TGTGCCAGCATTAACTCGGGACAGGGGGGCTACGAGCAGTACTTC. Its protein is CASINSGQGGYEQYF.

CDR3 region: CASKGVATNEKLFF. The CDR3 nucleotides are TGTGCCAGTAAGGGCGTGGCGACTAATGAAAAACTGTTTTTT. This chain links TRBV19 with TRBJ1-4; D gene uncertain. The V end lost 7 bases, the J end lost 2 bases, and 11 bases lay between the germline ends. Looked up from germline, CDR1 is LNHDA and CDR2 is SQIVND (reference sequence). This CDR3 comprises 14 residues. Supplemented by reference TRBV19 and TRBJ1-4, the full variable domain reads DGGITQSPKYLFRKEGQNVTLSCEQNLNHDAMYWYRQDPGQGLRLIYYSQIVNDFQKGDIAEGYSVSREKKESFPLTVTSAQKNPTAFYLCASKGVATNEKLFFGSGTQLSVL.

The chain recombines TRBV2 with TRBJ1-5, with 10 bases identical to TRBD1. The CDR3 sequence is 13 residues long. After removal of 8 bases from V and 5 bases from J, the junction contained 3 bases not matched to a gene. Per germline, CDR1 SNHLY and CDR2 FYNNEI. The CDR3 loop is CASRGTGDQPQHF. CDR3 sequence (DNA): TGTGCCAGCCGCGGGACAGGGGATCAGCCCCAGCATTTT. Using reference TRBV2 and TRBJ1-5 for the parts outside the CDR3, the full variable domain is EPEVTQTPSHQVTQMGQEVILRCVPISNHLYFYWYRQILGQKVEFLVSFYNNEISEKSEIFDDQFSVERPDGSNFTLKIRSTKLEDSAMYFCASRGTGDQPQHFGDGTRLSIL.

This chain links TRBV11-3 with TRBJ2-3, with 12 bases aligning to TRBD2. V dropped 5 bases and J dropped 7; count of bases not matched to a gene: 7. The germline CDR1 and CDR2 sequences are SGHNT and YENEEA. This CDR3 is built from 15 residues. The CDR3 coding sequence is TGTGCCAGCAGCCCCTCTAGCGGGAGGGCCTATACGCAGTATTTT. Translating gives CASSPSSGRAYTQYF.

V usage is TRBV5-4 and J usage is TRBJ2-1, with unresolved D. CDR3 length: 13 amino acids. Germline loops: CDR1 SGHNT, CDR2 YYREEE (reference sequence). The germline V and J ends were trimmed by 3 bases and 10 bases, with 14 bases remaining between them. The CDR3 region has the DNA TGTGCCAGCAGCTCGGACCCAAGGGTGGAGCAGTTCTTC. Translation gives CASSSDPRVEQFF. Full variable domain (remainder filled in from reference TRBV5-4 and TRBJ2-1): ETGVTQSPTHLIKTRGQQVTLRCSSQSGHNTVSWYQQALGQGPQFIFQYYREEENGRGNFPPRFSGLQFPNYSSELNVNALELDDSALYLCASSSDPRVEQFFGPGTRLTVL.

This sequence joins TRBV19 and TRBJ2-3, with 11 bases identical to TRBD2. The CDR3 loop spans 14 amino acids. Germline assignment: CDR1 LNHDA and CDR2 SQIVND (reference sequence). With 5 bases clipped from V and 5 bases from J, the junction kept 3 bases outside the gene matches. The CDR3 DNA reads TGTGCCAGTAGTCCCGGGACTAGCGGAGATACGCAGTATTTT. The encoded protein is CASSPGTSGDTQYF.

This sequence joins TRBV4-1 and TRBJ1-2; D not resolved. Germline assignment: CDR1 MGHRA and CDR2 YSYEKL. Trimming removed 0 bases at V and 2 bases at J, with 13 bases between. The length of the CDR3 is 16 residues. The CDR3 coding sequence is TGCGCCAGCAGCCAAGATATTGTGACGGGAAACTATGGCTACACCTTC. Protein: CASSQDIVTGNYGYTF.

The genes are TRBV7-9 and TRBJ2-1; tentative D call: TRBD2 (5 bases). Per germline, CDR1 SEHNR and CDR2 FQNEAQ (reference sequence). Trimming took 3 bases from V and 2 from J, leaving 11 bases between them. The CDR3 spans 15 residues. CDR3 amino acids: CASSLSGDPYNEQFF. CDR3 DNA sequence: TGTGCCAGCAGCTTGAGCGGAGACCCCTACAATGAGCAGTTCTTC.

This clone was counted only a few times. This CDR3 is CAISESGYRSVYEQYF. In DNA form, the CDR3 reads TGTGCCATCAGTGAGTCGGGGTACCGGTCGGTCTACGAGCAGTACTTC. The chain links TRBV10-3 to TRBJ2-7, with D unclear. V was clipped by 0 bases and J by 3 bases, with 15 bases between them. The CDR3 length is 16 residues. Germline values: CDR1 ENHRY, CDR2 SYGVKD.

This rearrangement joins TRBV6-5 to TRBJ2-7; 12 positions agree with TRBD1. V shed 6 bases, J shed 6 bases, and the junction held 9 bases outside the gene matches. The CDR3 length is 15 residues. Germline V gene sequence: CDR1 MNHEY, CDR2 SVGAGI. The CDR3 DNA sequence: TGTGCCAGCAGCCCGAGAGGGACAGGGGGCGGCGAGCAGTACTTC. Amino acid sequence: CASSPRGTGGGEQYF.

CDR3: CASSLRRGTDTQYF. The CDR3 region has the DNA TGTGCCAGCAGTCTGCGGCGGGGCACAGATACGCAGTATTTT. The chain joins TRBV7-2 to TRBJ2-3; maybe TRBD2 (5 bases). With 6 bases removed from V and 1 base from J, the gap between germline ends came to 11 bases. CDR1 is SGHTA, CDR2 FQGNSA, per germline. CDR3 size: 14 residues.

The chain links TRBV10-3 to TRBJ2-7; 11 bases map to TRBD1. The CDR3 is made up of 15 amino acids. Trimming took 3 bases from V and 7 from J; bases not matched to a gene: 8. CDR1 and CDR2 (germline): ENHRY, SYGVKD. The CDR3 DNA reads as TGTGCCATCAGTGATAGTGGACAGGGGGCGAGGGAGCAGTACTTC. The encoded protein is CAISDSGQGAREQYF.

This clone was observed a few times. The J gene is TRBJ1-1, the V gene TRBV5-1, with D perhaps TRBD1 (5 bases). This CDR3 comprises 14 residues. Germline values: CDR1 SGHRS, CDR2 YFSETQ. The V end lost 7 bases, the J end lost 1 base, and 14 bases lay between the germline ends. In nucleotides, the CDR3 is TGCGCCAGCGGGACCGGGCCATCGAACACTGAAGCTTTCTTT. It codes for CASGTGPSNTEAFF. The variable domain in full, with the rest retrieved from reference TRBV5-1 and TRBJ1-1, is KAGVTQTPRYLIKTRGQQVTLSCSPISGHRSVSWYQQTPGQGLQFLFEYFSETQRNKGNFPGRFSGRQFSNSRSEMNVSTLELGDSALYLCASGTGPSNTEAFFGQGTRLTVV.

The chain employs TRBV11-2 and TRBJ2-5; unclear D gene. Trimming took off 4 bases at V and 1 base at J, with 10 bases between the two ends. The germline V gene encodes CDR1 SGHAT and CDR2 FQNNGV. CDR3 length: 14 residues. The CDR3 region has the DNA TGTGCCAGCAGCTCGGGTCCGGCCCAAGAGACCCAGTACTTC. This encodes CASSSGPAQETQYF. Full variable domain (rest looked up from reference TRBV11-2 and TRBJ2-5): EAGVAQSPRYKIIEKRQSVAFWCNPISGHATLYWYQQILGQGPKLLIQFQNNGVVDDSQLPKDRFSAERLKGVDSTLKIQPAKLEDSAVYLCASSSGPAQETQYFGPGTRLLVL.

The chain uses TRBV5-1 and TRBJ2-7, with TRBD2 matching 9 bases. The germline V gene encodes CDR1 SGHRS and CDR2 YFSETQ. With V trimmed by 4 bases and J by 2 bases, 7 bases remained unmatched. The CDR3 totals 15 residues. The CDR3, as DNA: TGCGCCAGCAGCGTTCTAGGCGGGAGGGCCTACGAGCAGTACTTC. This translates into CASSVLGGRAYEQYF.

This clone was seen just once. The CDR3 is CASSKFWAETQYF. CDR3 sequence (DNA): TGTGCCAGCAGTAAGTTTTGGGCGGAGACCCAGTACTTC. The genes are TRBV6-1 and TRBJ2-5; D not resolved. The CDR3 extends over 13 amino acids. The germline CDR1 and CDR2 sequences are MNHNS and SASEGT. Trimming left V 5 bases short and J 5 bases short, with 12 bases between.

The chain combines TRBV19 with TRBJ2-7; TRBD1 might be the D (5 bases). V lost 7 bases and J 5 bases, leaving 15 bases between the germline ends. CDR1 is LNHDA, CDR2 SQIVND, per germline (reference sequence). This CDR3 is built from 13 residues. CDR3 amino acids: CASTDSPLNEQYF. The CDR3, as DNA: TGTGCCAGTACTGACAGTCCTCTGAACGAGCAGTACTTC.

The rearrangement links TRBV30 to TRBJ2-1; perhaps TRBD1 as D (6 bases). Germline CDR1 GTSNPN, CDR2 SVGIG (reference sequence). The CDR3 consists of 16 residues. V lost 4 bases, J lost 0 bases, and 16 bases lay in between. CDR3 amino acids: CAWTIPEDSSYNEQFF. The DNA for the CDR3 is TGTGCCTGGACCATACCTGAGGACAGCTCCTACAATGAGCAGTTCTTC.